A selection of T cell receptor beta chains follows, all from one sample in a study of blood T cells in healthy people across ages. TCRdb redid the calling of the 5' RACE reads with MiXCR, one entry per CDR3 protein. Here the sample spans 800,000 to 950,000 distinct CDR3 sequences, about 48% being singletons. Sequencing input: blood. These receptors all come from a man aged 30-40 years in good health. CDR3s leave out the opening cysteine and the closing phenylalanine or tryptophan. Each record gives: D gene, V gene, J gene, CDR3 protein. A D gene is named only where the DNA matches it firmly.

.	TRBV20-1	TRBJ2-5	SARQDSGPGTQY
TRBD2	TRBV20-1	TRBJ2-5	SARVPSGGLQETQY
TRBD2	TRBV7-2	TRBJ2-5	ASTGGGGGIFETQY
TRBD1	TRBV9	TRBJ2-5	ASSELTPDRDRVETQY
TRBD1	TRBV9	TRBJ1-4	ASSGDSESEKLF
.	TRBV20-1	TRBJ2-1	SASLPGPSSYNEQF
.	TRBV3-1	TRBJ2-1	ASSQGTLDSAEAEQF
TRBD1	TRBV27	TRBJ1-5	ASSFKTGGNQPQH
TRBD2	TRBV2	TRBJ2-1	ASTEVSGLAETQF
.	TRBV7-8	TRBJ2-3	ASSLSLRYSTDTQY
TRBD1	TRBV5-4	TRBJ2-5	ASRSGTEETQY
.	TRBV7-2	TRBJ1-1	ASSADRDTEAF
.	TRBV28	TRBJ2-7	ASSQGQNTYEQY
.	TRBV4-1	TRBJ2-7	ASSPVGAQPTYEQY
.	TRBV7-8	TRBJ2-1	ASSPSGTVTLGYNEQF
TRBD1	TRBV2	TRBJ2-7	ASSEGDREINEQY